The clone carrying this T cell receptor beta chain was observed a few times. Its antigen is still unknown. Trimming removed 0 bases at V and 4 bases at J, with 6 bases between. This CDR3 comprises 13 residues. Per the germline V gene, CDR1 is LGHNA and CDR2 is YSLEER. This sample was taken from a study of radiation and T cells in renal cell carcinoma. The data were produced by immunoSEQ multiplex PCR, yet TCRdb's version contains in-frame clones alone and is incomplete. The data show some 150,000 clones, 70% to 90% seen once. Time point in this sample: baseline pretreatment blood. Regarding treatment: 15 Gy SBRT to primary tumor, nephrectomy 4 weeks later. Clear cell pathology was present in this patient's renal cell carcinoma. Points from the study as a whole: Top tumor clonotypes rose in blood 2 weeks post-radiation, then contracted. No pretreatment tumor biopsies were available for baseline clonotypes.

The TCR was taken from a woman aged 45-65 years with renal cell carcinoma. This chain connects TRBV4-3 to TRBJ1-2; D is undetermined. Here the sequenced sample was blood, taken from a patient whose treatment included radiotherapy and nephrectomy. The CDR3 nucleotides read TGCGCCAGCAGCCAAGATCACCTCTATGGCTACACCTTC. Translated, it gives CASSQDHLYGYTF.